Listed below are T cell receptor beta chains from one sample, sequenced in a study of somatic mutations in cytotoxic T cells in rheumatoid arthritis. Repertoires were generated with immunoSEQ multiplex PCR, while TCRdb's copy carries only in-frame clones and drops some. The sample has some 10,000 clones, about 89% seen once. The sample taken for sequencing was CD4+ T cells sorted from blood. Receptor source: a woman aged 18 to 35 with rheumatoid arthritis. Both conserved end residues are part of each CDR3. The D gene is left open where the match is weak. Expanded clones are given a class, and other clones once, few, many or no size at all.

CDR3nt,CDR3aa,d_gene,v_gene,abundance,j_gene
TGTGCCAGCTCTTACGCTAGCGGGCAAGAGACCCAGTACTTC,CASSYASGQETQYF,TRBD2,TRBV6-5,.,TRBJ2-5
TGTGCCAGCAGCCGGGACAGGGTATTGTACAATGAGCAGTTCTTC,CASSRDRVLYNEQFF,TRBD1,TRBV7-9,.,TRBJ2-1
TGTGCCAGCAGTGAATCTGCGGGAGTTCTGACCCAGTACTTC,CASSESAGVLTQYF,TRBD2,TRBV25-1,.,TRBJ2-5
TGTGCCAGCAGTCGCCGGGACAGTACCTACGAGCAGTACTTC,CASSRRDSTYEQYF,TRBD1,TRBV27,.,TRBJ2-7
TGTGCCAGCAGCACCGGACAGGCAACTAATGAAAAACTGTTTTTT,CASSTGQATNEKLFF,TRBD1,TRBV7-2,.,TRBJ1-4
TGTGCCAGCAGCTCGAAGGGGACAGAGTTCTACGAGCAGTACTTC,CASSSKGTEFYEQYF,TRBD1,TRBV7-9,few,TRBJ2-7
TGTGCCAGCAGCTCGGGACAGGGAACGGTTGGCTACACCTTC,CASSSGQGTVGYTF,TRBD1,TRBV11-2,.,TRBJ1-2
TGTGCCAGCAGCCCCCGGACACGATTCTCTGGAAACACCATATATTTT,CASSPRTRFSGNTIYF,.,TRBV7-2,once,TRBJ1-3
TGTGCCAGCAGCCCCACTATTAGCGGGGGCCCCTCGGGTAATGAGCAGTTCTTC,CASSPTISGGPSGNEQFF,TRBD2,TRBV5-4,.,TRBJ2-1
TGCGCCACTGAACGGACAGAGACCTACGAGCAGTACTTC,CATERTETYEQYF,.,TRBV10-2,.,TRBJ2-7
TGTGCCAGCAGCCCACTAGTAGAGACCCAGTACTTC,CASSPLVETQYF,.,TRBV6-6,.,TRBJ2-5
TGTGCCAGCAGTAGCCTCGGACAGGGGATAAAGACCACTGAAGCTTTCTTT,CASSSLGQGIKTTEAFF,TRBD1,TRBV28,once,TRBJ1-1
TGTGCCAGCAGCATGGGGGGGGAGACCCAGTACTTC,CASSMGGETQYF,TRBD2,TRBV9,.,TRBJ2-5
TGTGCCAGCAGCGCGAGAGGGGGCGCAGATACGCAGTATTTT,CASSARGGADTQYF,TRBD1,TRBV7-9,.,TRBJ2-3
TGTGCCAGCAGTGAATCGGGCAGGGGGTTTGGAAACACCATATATTTT,CASSESGRGFGNTIYF,TRBD1,TRBV25-1,once,TRBJ1-3
TGTGCCAGCAGCCTAACTAGCGGAACCTACAATGAGCAGTTCTTC,CASSLTSGTYNEQFF,TRBD2,TRBV7-9,.,TRBJ2-1
TGCGCCAGCAGCTTGGCCGGGAACACTGAAGCTTTCTTT,CASSLAGNTEAFF,.,TRBV5-1,.,TRBJ1-1
TGTGCCAGCAGAGCTAATCTCTACGAGCAGTACTTC,CASRANLYEQYF,.,TRBV2,once,TRBJ2-7
TGTGCCAGCAGCTCCCAGGTGAACACTGAAGCTTTCTTT,CASSSQVNTEAFF,.,TRBV5-4,once,TRBJ1-1
TGCGCCAGCAGCTTGGACAGGGGATTGAATGGCTACACCTTC,CASSLDRGLNGYTF,TRBD1,TRBV5-1,.,TRBJ1-2
TGTGCCAGCAGCTTAGGGGGACGGGGGATGAACACTGAAGCTTTCTTT,CASSLGGRGMNTEAFF,.,TRBV7-6,.,TRBJ1-1
TGTGCCATCAGTGAGGACAGGGGCACTGAAGCTTTCTTT,CAISEDRGTEAFF,TRBD1,TRBV10-3,.,TRBJ1-1
TGTGCCAGCAGCTTAAAGGGGGCATCGAACACTGAAGCTTTCTTT,CASSLKGASNTEAFF,TRBD1,TRBV7-2,.,TRBJ1-1
TGTGCCAGCAGTCGGGGGAGACAGGGAACATCACCCCTCCACTTT,CASSRGRQGTSPLHF,TRBD1,TRBV6-6,.,TRBJ1-6
TGTGCCAGCACCGATAAGAGGAGTCGGGCTGAAGCTTTCTTT,CASTDKRSRAEAFF,.,TRBV28,.,TRBJ1-1
TGTGCCAGCAGCATAACAGGGTTCGGAAACACCATATATTTT,CASSITGFGNTIYF,.,TRBV7-2,once,TRBJ1-3
TGCAGCGCTGGGTCCCAGAGGGATGGCTACACCTTC,CSAGSQRDGYTF,.,TRBV29-1,.,TRBJ1-2
TGTGCCGGACGAGGACAAGAGGTTGAGACCCAGTACTTC,CAGRGQEVETQYF,.,TRBV6-5,.,TRBJ2-5
TGTGCCAGCAGCGTTAGGACAACTAGCACAGATACGCAGTATTTT,CASSVRTTSTDTQYF,.,TRBV9,.,TRBJ2-3
TGTGCCAGCAGTCCAACAGGGGGCGCAGGAAAACTGTTTTTT,CASSPTGGAGKLFF,TRBD1,TRBV6-5,.,TRBJ1-4
TGTGCCAGCAGCCAGCGGGAGGCCGTTCAAGAGACCCAGTACTTC,CASSQREAVQETQYF,TRBD2,TRBV7-2,.,TRBJ2-5
TGCAGCGTAGGATTCGGGACAGGGACCTTTACTAACTATGGCTACACCTTC,CSVGFGTGTFTNYGYTF,TRBD1,TRBV29-1,.,TRBJ1-2
TGTGCCAGCAGCGCCGAATCGACTAGCGGCCAAGAGACCCAGTACTTC,CASSAESTSGQETQYF,TRBD2,TRBV9,.,TRBJ2-5
TGTGCCAGCAGGACACAGGAAATGAACACTGAAGCTTTCTTT,CASRTQEMNTEAFF,.,TRBV28,.,TRBJ1-1
TGTGCCAGCAGCTTTAACAGGGTCAATTCACCCCTCCACTTT,CASSFNRVNSPLHF,.,TRBV5-6,.,TRBJ1-6
TGTGCCATCAGTGACTTCCGGGACAGGGGAGGCGAGCAGTACTTC,CAISDFRDRGGEQYF,TRBD1,TRBV10-3,.,TRBJ2-7
TGTGCCATCAGTGGGGGACAGAACACTGAAGCTTTCTTT,CAISGGQNTEAFF,.,TRBV10-3,.,TRBJ1-1
TGTGCCAGCAGCTACCGACAGGGGTCGAACACCGGGGAGCTGTTTTTT,CASSYRQGSNTGELFF,TRBD1,TRBV7-2,once,TRBJ2-2
TGTGCCAGTAGTTGGCAGGGGAAAAACATTCAGTACTTC,CASSWQGKNIQYF,.,TRBV19,.,TRBJ2-4
TGTGCCAGCAGCAACCGGACAGGGGGGGTCCGATTAGGAAACACCATATATTTT,CASSNRTGGVRLGNTIYF,TRBD1,TRBV28,.,TRBJ1-3
TGTGCCAGCAGCTTCGGACAGGATCCTTTTCAGCCCCAGCATTTT,CASSFGQDPFQPQHF,TRBD1,TRBV9,.,TRBJ1-5
TGTGCCAGCAGCTTAGCTCAGGGGGTGGGTTATGGCTACACCTTC,CASSLAQGVGYGYTF,TRBD1,TRBV7-8,.,TRBJ1-2
TGCGCCAGCAGCCAAGAGGCTAGCGGGGGGGGGAATGAGCAGTTCTTC,CASSQEASGGGNEQFF,TRBD2,TRBV4-3,.,TRBJ2-1
TGTGCCAGCAGCCAAGGACAGCTAGCTAATGAAAAACTGTTTTTT,CASSQGQLANEKLFF,.,TRBV7-8,.,TRBJ1-4
TGTGCCTGGAGGGGGACTAGCGCTACGCAGTATTTT,CAWRGTSATQYF,TRBD2,TRBV30,.,TRBJ2-3
TGCGCCAGCAGCTGGAAGGGACAGGCCGGGGAGACCCAGTACTTC,CASSWKGQAGETQYF,TRBD1,TRBV5-1,.,TRBJ2-5
TGTGCCAGTAGTATGCCAGGGGCCGGGGAGCTGTTTTTT,CASSMPGAGELFF,.,TRBV19,once,TRBJ2-2
TGCGCCAGCAAAGGGGTGAACACCGGGGAGCTGTTTTTT,CASKGVNTGELFF,.,TRBV5-1,.,TRBJ2-2
TGTGCCACCAGGGGGGAAAAACTGTTTTTT,CATRGEKLFF,TRBD1,TRBV19,.,TRBJ1-4
TGTGCCAGCAGCTTGCCAGGGACTAGTGCCAATGAGCAGTTCTTC,CASSLPGTSANEQFF,TRBD2,TRBV7-9,.,TRBJ2-1
TGCAGTGCAATAGACTACGAGCAGTACTTC,CSAIDYEQYF,.,TRBV20-1,.,TRBJ2-7
TGTGCCAGCAGCCAACCCAGGGACAGGGGATATGAAAAACTGTTTTTT,CASSQPRDRGYEKLFF,TRBD1,TRBV14,.,TRBJ1-4
TGTGCCAGCTCCAAAGCCTCGGGTTTAGAATCTGGGGCCAACGTCCTGACTTTC,CASSKASGLESGANVLTF,.,TRBV5-8,.,TRBJ2-6
TGTGCCAGCAGCCCCCTCGGGGGATGGCAGACCCAGTACTTC,CASSPLGGWQTQYF,.,TRBV7-9,.,TRBJ2-5
TGCAGCGTTGACAGAGGGTCAGCTGAAGCTTTCTTT,CSVDRGSAEAFF,.,TRBV29-1,.,TRBJ1-1
TGCGCCAGCAGCCCACCGTACGGGACAGGGGGTAATTCACCCCTCCACTTT,CASSPPYGTGGNSPLHF,TRBD1,TRBV5-1,.,TRBJ1-6
TGCAGCGTTGGCGAGATAGCGGGAGATCCCCACGAGCAGTACTTC,CSVGEIAGDPHEQYF,TRBD2,TRBV29-1,.,TRBJ2-7
TGTGCCCGGAGCGTGGGCGCAGATACGCAGTATTTT,CARSVGADTQYF,.,TRBV30,once,TRBJ2-3
TGTGCCAGTAGCCGAACAGGGGGCAGCGGGGAGCTGTTTTTT,CASSRTGGSGELFF,TRBD1,TRBV19,.,TRBJ2-2